This TCR beta chain was sequenced during a study of T cell responses to AZD1222 COVID-19 vaccine. The table came from immunoSEQ multiplex PCR; TCRdb's copy has only in-frame clones and leaves some out. The sample carries 150,000 to 200,000 clones, 85% to 95% recorded once. Whole-study results and caveats: Following two doses of AZD1222, Spike-specific TCR breadth and depth rose. Unmutated variant regions are reportedly the target of nearly half of TCRs that are spike-specific.

V shed 2 bases and J 7 bases; nucleotides not matched to a gene: 7. Per the germline V gene, CDR1 is WSHSY and CDR2 is SAAADI. This CDR3 is 14 amino acids long. Concerning this clone: Its antigen remains unknown.

This receptor was taken from an adult in good health. This chain uses TRBV10-2 with TRBJ2-5, with 7 bases fitting TRBD2. Sequencing used peripheral blood, obtained on day 0 of AZD1222 vaccination. The CDR3 here is CASSETGSGVTQYF. The CDR3 nucleotides are TGCGCCAGCAGTGAGACTGGGAGCGGGGTGACCCAGTACTTC.